This TCR beta chain appears in the sequencing data of a study of CD8 T cells in ankylosing spondylitis. Construction of TCR beta libraries was performed using quantitative 5'-RACE with molecular barcodes. One entry per CDR3 protein results from TCRdb running MiXCR on the 5' RACE reads. Of 800,000 to 900,000 distinct CDR3 sequences in the sample, around 11% are singletons; the top ten hold around 0.51%. Study results and limitations: In synovial fluid and blood from reactive arthritis, some motif variants were previously reported. Typical of ankylosing spondylitis blood, it appeared, was a TCR beta motif of several highly homologous variants.

This CDR3 region has 14 residues. The V end lost 6 bases, the J end lost 8 bases, and 16 bases lay between the germline ends. Looked up from germline, CDR1 is SEHNR and CDR2 is FQNEAQ (reference sequence). This clonotype was seen ten or more times. Its antigen is unidentified. This clonotype was sampled from a male donor with ankylosing spondylitis. The source material was blood, either unsorted or a sorted T cell fraction (not recorded which). The V gene is TRBV7-9, the J gene TRBJ1-4; TRBD1 might be the D (6 bases). CDR3 DNA sequence: TGTGCCAGCAGTATTGGACAGAGTGCGGAAAAACTGTTTTTT. It yields the protein CASSIGQSAEKLFF.